This T cell receptor (beta chain) comes out of a study of shared clonotypes between healthy human individuals. The study's findings and limits: Memory subsets generally showed smaller estimated richness than naive subsets did.

Germline V gene sequence: CDR1 SGHKS, CDR2 YYEKEE (reference sequence). The CDR3 is made up of 15 amino acids. V lost 3 bases and J lost 0; bases outside the gene matches: 3. About this clone itself: The antigen remains unidentified.

Repertoires were generated with immunoSEQ multiplex PCR, while TCRdb's copy carries only in-frame clones and drops some. Among 600,000 to 750,000 clones listed, around 91% were seen once. The receptor comes from a man younger than 30 in good health. Some clones in this sample may be carry-over from other donors' samples. This sequence joins TRBV5-5 and TRBJ2-7; 10 bases map to TRBD2. The sequenced sample consisted of memory CD8+ T cells from PBMCs. Subset indicated: CD45RO+ cells pooled with CCR7-negative TemRA cells. CDR3 bases: TGTGCCAGCAGCTGGGAGCGGGAGGGCTCCTACGAGCAGTACTTC. Protein product: CASSWEREGSYEQYF. The full variable domain, with the rest looked up from reference TRBV5-5 and TRBJ2-7, is DAGVTQSPTHLIKTRGQQVTLRCSPISGHKSVSWYQQVLGQGPQFIFQYYEKEERGRGNFPDRFSARQFPNYSSELNVNALLLGDSALYLCASSWEREGSYEQYFGPGTRLTVT.